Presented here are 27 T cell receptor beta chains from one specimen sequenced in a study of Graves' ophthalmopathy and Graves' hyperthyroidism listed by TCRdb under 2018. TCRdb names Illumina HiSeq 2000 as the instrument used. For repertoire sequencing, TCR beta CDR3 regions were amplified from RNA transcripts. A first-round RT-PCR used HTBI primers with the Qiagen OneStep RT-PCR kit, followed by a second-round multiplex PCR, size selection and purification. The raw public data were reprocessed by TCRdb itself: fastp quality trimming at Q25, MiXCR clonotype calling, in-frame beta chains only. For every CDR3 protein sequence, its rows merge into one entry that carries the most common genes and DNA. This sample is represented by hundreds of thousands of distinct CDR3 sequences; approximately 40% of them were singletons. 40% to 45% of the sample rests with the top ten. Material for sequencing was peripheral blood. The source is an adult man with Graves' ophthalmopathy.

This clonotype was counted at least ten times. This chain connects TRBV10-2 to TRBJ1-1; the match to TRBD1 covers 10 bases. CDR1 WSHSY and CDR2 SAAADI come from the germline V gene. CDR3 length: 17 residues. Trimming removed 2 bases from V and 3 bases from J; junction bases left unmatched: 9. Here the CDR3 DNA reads TGCGCCAGCAGTGAGGGGACAGGGGCAAGGGACTACACTGAAGCTTTCTTT. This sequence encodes CASSEGTGARDYTEAFF.

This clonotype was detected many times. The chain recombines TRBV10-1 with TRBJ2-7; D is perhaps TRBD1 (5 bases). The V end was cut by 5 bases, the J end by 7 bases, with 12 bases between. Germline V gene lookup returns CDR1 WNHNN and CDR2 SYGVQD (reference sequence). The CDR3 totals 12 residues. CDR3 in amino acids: CASSKGAGEQYF. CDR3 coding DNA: TGCGCCAGCAGTAAAGGGGCAGGAGAGCAGTACTTC.

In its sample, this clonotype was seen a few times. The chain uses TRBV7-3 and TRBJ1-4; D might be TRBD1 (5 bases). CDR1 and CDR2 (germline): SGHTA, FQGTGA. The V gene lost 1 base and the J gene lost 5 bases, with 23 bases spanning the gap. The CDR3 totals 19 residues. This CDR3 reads CASSLISGAGTSSNEKLFF. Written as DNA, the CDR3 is TGTGCCAGCAGCTTAATTTCAGGAGCAGGGACGAGTAGCAATGAAAAACTGTTTTTT.

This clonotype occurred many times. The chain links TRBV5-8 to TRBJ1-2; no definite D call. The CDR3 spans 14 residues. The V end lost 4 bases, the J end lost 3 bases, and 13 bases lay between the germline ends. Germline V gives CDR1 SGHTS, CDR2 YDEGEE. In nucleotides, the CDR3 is TGTGCCAGCAGCCCGCTTATAACAGACTATGGCTACACCTTC. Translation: CASSPLITDYGYTF.

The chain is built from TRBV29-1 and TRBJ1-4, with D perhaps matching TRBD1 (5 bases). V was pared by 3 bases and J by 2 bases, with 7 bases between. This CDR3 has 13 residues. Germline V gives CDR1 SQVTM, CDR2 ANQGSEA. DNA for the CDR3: TGCAGCGTTGAGGAGGGGACTAATGAAAAACTGTTTTTT. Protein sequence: CSVEEGTNEKLFF.

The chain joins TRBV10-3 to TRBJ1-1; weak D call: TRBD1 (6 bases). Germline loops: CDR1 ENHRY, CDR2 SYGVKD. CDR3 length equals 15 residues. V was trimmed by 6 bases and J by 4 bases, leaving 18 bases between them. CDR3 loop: CAISSPTGRATEAFF. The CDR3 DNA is TGTGCCATCAGCTCACCGACAGGCCGGGCCACTGAAGCTTTCTTT.

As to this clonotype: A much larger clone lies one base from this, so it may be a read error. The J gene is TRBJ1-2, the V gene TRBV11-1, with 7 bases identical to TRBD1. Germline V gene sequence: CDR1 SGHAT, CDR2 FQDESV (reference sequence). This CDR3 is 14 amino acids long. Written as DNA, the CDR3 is TGTACCAGCAGCTTAGGACAGGCACTTTATGGCTACACCTTC. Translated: CTSSLGQALYGYTF. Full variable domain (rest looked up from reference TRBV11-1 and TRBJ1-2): EAEVAQSPRYKITEKSQAVAFWCDPISGHATLYWYRQILGQGPELLVQFQDESVVDDSQLPKDRFSAERLKGVDSTLKIQPAELGDSAMYLCTSSLGQALYGYTFGSGTRLTVV.

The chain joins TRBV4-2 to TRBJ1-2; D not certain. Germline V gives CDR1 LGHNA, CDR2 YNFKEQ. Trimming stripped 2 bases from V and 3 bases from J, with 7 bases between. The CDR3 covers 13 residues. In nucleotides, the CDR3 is TGTGCCAGCAGCCAATCTGGGGACTATGGCTACACCTTC. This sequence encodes CASSQSGDYGYTF.

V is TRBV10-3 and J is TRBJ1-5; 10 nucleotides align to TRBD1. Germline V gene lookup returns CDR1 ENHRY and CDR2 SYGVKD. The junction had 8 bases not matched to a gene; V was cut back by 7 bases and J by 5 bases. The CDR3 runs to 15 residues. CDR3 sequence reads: CAITNSGTGDQPQHF. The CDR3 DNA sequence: TGTGCCATCACCAATTCCGGGACAGGGGATCAGCCCCAGCATTTT.

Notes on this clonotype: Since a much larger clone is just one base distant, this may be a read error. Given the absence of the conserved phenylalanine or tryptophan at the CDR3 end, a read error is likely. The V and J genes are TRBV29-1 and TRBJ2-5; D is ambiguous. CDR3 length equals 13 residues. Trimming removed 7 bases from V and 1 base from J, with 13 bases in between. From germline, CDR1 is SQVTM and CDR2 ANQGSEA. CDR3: CSAAAGLQETQYL. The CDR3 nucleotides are TGCAGCGCCGCGGCCGGGCTCCAAGAGACCCAGTACCTC.

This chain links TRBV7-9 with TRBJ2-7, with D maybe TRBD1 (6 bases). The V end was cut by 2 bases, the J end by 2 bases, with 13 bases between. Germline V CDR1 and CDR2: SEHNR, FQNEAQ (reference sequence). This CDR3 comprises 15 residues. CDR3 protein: CASSLKGRQAYEQYF. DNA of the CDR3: TGTGCCAGCAGCTTAAAGGGAAGACAGGCCTACGAGCAGTACTTC.

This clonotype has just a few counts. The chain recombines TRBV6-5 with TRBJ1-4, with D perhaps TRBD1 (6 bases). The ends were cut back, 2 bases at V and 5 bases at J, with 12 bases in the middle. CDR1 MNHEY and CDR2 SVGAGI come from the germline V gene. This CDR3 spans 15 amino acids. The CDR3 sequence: CASSYTLGTNEKLFF. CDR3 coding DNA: TGTGCCAGCAGTTACACCCTAGGGACAAATGAAAAACTGTTTTTT.

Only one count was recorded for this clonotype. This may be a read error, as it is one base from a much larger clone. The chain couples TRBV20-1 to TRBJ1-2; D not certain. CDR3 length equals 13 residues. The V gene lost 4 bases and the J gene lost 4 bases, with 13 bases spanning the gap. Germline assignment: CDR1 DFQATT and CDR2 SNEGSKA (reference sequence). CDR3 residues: CSATLAPSYGYTF. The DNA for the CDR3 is TGCAGTGCTACCCTAGCCCCGAGCTATGGCTACACCTTC.

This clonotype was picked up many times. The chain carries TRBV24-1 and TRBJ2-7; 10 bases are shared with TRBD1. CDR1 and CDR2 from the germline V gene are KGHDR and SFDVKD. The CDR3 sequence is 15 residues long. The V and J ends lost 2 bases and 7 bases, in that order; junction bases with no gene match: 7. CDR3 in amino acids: CATSDSGTGAEEQYF. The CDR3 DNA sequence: TGTGCCACCAGTGATTCCGGGACAGGGGCGGAGGAGCAGTACTTC.

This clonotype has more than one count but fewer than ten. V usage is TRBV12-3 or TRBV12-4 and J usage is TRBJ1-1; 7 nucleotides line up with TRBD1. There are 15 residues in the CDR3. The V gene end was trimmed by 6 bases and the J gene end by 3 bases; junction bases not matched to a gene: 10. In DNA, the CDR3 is TGTGCCAGCAGCCAGAACAGGGGTTCGGACACTGAAGCTTTCTTT. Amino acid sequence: CASSQNRGSDTEAFF.

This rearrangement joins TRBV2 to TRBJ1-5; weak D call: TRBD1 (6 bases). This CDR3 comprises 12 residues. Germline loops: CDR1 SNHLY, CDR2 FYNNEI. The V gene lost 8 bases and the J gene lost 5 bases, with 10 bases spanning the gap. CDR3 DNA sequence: TGTGCCAGCGGACAGCCCTATCAGCCCCAGCATTTT. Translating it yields CASGQPYQPQHF.

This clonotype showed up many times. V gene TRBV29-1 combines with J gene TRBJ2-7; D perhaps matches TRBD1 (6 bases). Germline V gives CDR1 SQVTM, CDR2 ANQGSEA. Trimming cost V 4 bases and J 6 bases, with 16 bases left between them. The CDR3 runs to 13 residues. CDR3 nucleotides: TGCAGCGTTGTTACAGGGTTTCGGGTCGAGCAGTACTTC. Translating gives CSVVTGFRVEQYF.

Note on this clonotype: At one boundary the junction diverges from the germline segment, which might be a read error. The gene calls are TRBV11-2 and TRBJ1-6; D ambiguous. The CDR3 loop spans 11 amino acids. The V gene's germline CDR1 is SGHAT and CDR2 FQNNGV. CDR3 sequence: CASSRIRSLGF. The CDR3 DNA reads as TGTGCCAGCAGCCGGATCCGTTCCTTAGGCTTT. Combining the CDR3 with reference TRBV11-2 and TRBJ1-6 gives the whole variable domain EAGVAQSPRYKIIEKRQSVAFWCNPISGHATLYWYQQILGQGPKLLIQFQNNGVVDDSQLPKDRFSAERLKGVDSTLKIQPAKLEDSAVYLCASSRIRSLGFGNGTRLTVT.

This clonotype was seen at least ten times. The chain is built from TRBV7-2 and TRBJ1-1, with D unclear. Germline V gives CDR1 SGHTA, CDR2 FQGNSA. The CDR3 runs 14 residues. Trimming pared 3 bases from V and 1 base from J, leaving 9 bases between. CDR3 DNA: TGTGCCAGCAGCTTGATAGCTCGGAACACTGAAGCTTTCTTT. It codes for CASSLIARNTEAFF.

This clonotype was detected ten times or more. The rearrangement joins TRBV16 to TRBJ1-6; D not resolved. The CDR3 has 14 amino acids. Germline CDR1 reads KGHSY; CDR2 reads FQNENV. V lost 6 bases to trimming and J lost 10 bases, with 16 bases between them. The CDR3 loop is CASSLTETKSPLHF. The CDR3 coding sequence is TGTGCCAGCAGTCTCACAGAGACTAAATCACCCCTCCACTTT. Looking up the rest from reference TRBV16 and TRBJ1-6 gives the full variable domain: GEEVAQTPKHLVRGEGQKAKLYCAPIKGHSYVFWYQQVLKNEFKFLISFQNENVFDETGMPKERFSAKCLPNSPCSLEIQATKLEDSAVYFCASSLTETKSPLHFGNGTRLTVT.

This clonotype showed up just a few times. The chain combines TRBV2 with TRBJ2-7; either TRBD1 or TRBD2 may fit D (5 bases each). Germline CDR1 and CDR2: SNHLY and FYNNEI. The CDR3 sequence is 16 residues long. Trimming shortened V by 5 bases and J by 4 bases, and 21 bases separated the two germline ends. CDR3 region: CASSYETGTGTYEQYF. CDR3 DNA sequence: TGTGCCAGCAGTTACGAAACCGGGACCGGTACTTACGAGCAGTACTTC.

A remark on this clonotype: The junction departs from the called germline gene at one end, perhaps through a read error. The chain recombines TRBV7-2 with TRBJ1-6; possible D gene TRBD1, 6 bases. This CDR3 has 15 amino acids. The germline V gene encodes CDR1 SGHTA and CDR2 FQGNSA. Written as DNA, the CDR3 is TGTGCCGGCAGCTCAGGGGTTGGCTATAATTCACCCCTCCACTTT. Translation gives CAGSSGVGYNSPLHF.

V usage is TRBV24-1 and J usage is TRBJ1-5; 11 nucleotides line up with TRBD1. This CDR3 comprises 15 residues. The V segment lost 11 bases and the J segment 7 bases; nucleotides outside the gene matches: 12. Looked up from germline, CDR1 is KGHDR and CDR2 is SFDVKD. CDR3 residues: CASRKKGTGGQPQHF. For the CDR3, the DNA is TGTGCCAGCAGAAAAAAAGGGACAGGGGGACAGCCCCAGCATTTT.

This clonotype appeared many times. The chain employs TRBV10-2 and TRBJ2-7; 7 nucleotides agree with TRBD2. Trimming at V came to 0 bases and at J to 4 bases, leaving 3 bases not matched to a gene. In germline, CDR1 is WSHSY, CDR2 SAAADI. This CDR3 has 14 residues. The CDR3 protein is CASSESQGGYEQYF. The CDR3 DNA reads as TGCGCCAGCAGTGAGTCCCAGGGAGGGTACGAGCAGTACTTC.

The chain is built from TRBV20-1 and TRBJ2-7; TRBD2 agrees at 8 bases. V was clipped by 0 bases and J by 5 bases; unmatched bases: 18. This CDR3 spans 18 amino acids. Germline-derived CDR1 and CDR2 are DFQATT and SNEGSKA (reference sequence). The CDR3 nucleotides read TGCAGTGCTAGAGAGGGGCCCCCATCTAGCGGGCTCGCACACGAGCAGTACTTC. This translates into CSAREGPPSSGLAHEQYF.

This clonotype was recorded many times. CDR3 nucleotides: TGTGCCAGCAGACGGGACAGTTATAGCAATCAGCCCCAGCATTTT. Translating gives CASRRDSYSNQPQHF. The genes are TRBV10-3 and TRBJ1-5; TRBD1 aligns across 7 bases. The CDR3 totals 15 residues. J was trimmed by 0 bases and V by 10 bases; bases with no gene match: 9. Germline assignment: CDR1 ENHRY and CDR2 SYGVKD.

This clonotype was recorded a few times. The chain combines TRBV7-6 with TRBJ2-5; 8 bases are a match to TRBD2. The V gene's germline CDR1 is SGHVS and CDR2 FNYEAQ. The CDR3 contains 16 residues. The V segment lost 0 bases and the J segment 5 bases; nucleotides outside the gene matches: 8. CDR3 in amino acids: CASSLAPAGGGETQYF. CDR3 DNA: TGTGCCAGCAGCTTAGCTCCCGCGGGGGGCGGGGAGACCCAGTACTTC. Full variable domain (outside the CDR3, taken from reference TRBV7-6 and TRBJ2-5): GAGVSQSPRYKVTKRGQDVALRCDPISGHVSLYWYRQALGQGPEFLTYFNYEAQQDKSGLPNDRFSAERPEGSISTLTIQRTEQRDSAMYRCASSLAPAGGGETQYFGPGTRLLVL.